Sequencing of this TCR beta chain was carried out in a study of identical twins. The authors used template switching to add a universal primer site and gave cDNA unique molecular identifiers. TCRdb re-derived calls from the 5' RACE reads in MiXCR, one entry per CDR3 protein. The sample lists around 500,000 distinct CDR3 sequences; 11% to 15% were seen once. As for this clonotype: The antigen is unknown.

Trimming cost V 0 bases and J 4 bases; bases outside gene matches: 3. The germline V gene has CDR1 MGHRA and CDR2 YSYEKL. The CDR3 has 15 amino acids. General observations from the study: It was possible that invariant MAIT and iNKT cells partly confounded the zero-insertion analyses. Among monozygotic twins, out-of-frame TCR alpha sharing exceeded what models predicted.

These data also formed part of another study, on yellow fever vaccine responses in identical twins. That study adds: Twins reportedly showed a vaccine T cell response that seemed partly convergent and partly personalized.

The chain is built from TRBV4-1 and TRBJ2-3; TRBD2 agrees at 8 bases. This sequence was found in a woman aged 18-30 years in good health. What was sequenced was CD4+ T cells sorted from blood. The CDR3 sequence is CASSQDREGPDTQYF. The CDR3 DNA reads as TGCGCCAGCAGCCAAGACCGGGAGGGGCCAGATACGCAGTATTTT.